Described below is a single T cell receptor beta chain sequence and its context. This CDR3 spans 13 amino acids. V was clipped by 2 bases and J by 4 bases, with 8 bases between them. CDR1 and CDR2 (germline): KGHSH, LQKENI. These data belong to a study of blood T cell repertoires in COVID-19. Here immunoSEQ multiplex PCR was the method, and the copy in TCRdb shows in-frame clones only, minus some. This sample yields 130,000 or so clones, of which roughly 90% are seen a single time; less than 2.5% belongs to the top ten. Sequenced material: peripheral blood. The sequence was obtained from a man in his 70s with active COVID-19. The chain recombines TRBV18 with TRBJ2-5; TRBD1 might be the D (6 bases). This chain's CDR3 is CASSPKGGETQYF. In nucleotides, the CDR3 is TGTGCCAGCTCACCAAAAGGGGGAGAGACCCAGTACTTC.